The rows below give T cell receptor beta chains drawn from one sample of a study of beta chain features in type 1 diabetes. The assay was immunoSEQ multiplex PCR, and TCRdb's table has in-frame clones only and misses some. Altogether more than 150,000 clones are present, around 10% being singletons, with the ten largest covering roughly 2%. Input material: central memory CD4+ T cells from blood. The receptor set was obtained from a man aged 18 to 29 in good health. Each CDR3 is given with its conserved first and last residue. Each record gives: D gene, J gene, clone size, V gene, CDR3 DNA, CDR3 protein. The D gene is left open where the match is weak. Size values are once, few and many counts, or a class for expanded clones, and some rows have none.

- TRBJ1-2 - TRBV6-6 TGTGCCAGCAGACTACCGAGGACAGCCACTAACTATGGCTACACCTTC CASRLPRTATNYGYTF
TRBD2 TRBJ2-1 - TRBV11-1 TGTGCCAGCAGCCGACTGACTAGCGGGGCTAGCTATGAGCAGTTCTTC CASSRLTSGASYEQFF
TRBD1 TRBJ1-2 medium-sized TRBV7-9 TGTGCCAGCAGCGGGGGACAGCAATATGGCTACACCTTC CASSGGQQYGYTF
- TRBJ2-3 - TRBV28 TGTGCCAGCAGTCCCCCGGACAGACACACAGATACGCAGTATTTT CASSPPDRHTDTQYF
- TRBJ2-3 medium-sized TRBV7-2 TGTGCCAGCAGCGCCGTCACAGATACGCAGTATTTT CASSAVTDTQYF
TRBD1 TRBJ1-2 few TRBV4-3 TGCGCCAGCAGCCCCTTGGACAGGATCTATGGCTACACCTTC CASSPLDRIYGYTF
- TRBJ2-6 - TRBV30 TGTGCCTGGAGGAAGAAGTTACAGGGTGCCAACGTCCTGACTTTC CAWRKKLQGANVLTF
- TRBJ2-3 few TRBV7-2 TGTGCCAGCAGCCCAAGTAGCGGAGGAGCAGATACGCAGTATTTT CASSPSSGGADTQYF
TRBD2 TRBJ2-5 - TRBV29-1 TGCAGCGTTTTGGAGGGCGGGAGGGCCCAGTACTTC CSVLEGGRAQYF
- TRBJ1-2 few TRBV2 TGTGCCAGCCGTCTTGACCCGAATGGCTACACCTTC CASRLDPNGYTF
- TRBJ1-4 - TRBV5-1 TGCGCCAGCAGCTTGGAAAGGGCTAATGAAAAACTGTTTTTT CASSLERANEKLFF